The entry below gives a single TCR beta chain sequence along with its context. This clonotype was recorded many times. What this receptor recognizes is not known. No much larger clone is present one base from it, and per-base qualities are unavailable. The library relied on RACE. Reads for this sample came from a NextSeq 500. During library preparation, unique molecular identifiers were attached to individual cDNA molecules so that TCRs could be counted in a quantitative, reproducible way. From each blood RNA sample, both TCR alpha and TCR beta chains were sequenced. The paper's processing steps were these. A median of about 100,000 TCRs per sample was observed, with a range of about 23,224 to 750,000. V, J and CDR3 annotation of the TCR reads was performed with the Decombinator software suite. For PS versus PT1 abundance plots, all samples were subsampled to the same number of TCRs (28,000). Expanded TCRs were defined as absent before sensitization and observed at least eight times at the 2-week time point. The public sequencing data were trimmed at Q25 with fastp and processed into clonotypes with MiXCR by TCRdb, which kept only in-frame beta chains. Each entry merges the rows of one CDR3 protein and shows their most common DNA and genes. It is TCRdb's table, rather than the study itself, that gives the V and J calls and clone size. This sample is represented by over 300,000 distinct CDR3 sequences; roughly 5% of them were singletons. The ten largest clonotypes hold roughly 2.6% of the sample.

CDR1 SGDLS and CDR2 YYNGEE were looked up in the germline V gene. V loses 3 bases, J loses 3 bases, and the germline ends lie 9 bases apart. Measured from the cysteine to the phenylalanine, the CDR3 is 13 residues long. The entry retains the CDR3 DNA only, 39 bases that are in frame from base 1. These data are taken from a study of human T cells and chemical hapten exposure (dated by TCRdb to the early 2020s). Regarding the research as a whole: For sensitization, 2% DPC in acetone was applied to a roughly 2 cm by roughly 2 cm area of upper inner arm skin. Blood samples were taken from patients before sensitization (week 0) and then at 2, 6 and about 24 weeks after DPC sensitization. Blood for TCR sequencing was provided by twenty-nine alopecia patients at one to four time points (pre-sensitization, 2, 6 and 24 weeks). Libraries were pooled for sequencing, and variation in per-sample TCR yields was attributed mainly to small differences in library volumes within the pool. The study tracked peripheral blood TCR repertoire changes in vivo during primary and secondary sensitization to the hapten diphenylcyclopropenone (DPC) in alopecia patients. Throughout the study period of approximately 23 weeks, patients also received therapeutic DPC doses to the scalp every week. Most of the patients in the cohort were female, and the cohort covered alopecia areata with under or over 50% scalp involvement, alopecia totalis and alopecia universalis. Patch testing was done on the upper back using Finn chambers containing 0.01% DPC, and results were scored after 6 days according to International Contact Dermatitis Research Group standards.

Explained via the paper, the time point label denotes: pre-sensitization, week 0. This sample's treatment or condition label indicates: therapeutic diphenylcyclopropenone sensitization with weekly scalp DPC. Blood at each patch-test visit was drawn before the patch test was applied. Patients were eligible if aged 18 to 70, diagnosed with alopecia and judged suitable for DPC therapy, and pregnant patients were excluded. Unfractionated whole blood was collected in Tempus Blood RNA tubes, and total RNA was extracted from that blood. Overall study outcomes, separate from this receptor: Significantly more large CDR3 similarity clusters were formed by expanded TCRs than by pre-sensitization or healthy control sets, consistent with antigen-driven responses. Repeated subsampling changed both the strength of the expansion versus patch-test correlation and the threshold at which that correlation became significant. Patch test score correlated positively with the number of PT1 expanded TCRs, reaching significance at thresholds 8, 16 and 32 but not at 4. All patients had alopecia, a presumed autoimmune disease, so their immune response might differ from that of healthy individuals. No change with DPC sensitization was found in the number of TCRs above 1 in 1000 frequency, and no evidence of global repertoire structure alterations was found.

The sequence is built from TRBV9 and TRBJ2-5, with the D assignment possibly TRBD1 or TRBD2, given 5 matching bases for each. The TCR comes from a woman aged 50 to 60 with alopecia areata. Some clones in this sample may be carry-over from other donors' samples. The input for sequencing was whole blood, taken in connection with sensitization to the hapten diphenylcyclopropenone (DPC). The CDR3 amino acid sequence is: CASSDGTEETQYF. The sequenced DNA is TGTGCCAGCAGCGACGGGACGGAAGAGACCCAGTACTTC.